The T cell receptor (beta chain) under discussion was sequenced for a study of tumor-infiltrating lymphocytes in localized non-small cell lung cancer. Assay: immunoSEQ multiplex PCR; the TCRdb copy retains only in-frame clones and omits some. The sample records about 12,000 clones, approximately 83% being singletons. Sample: uninvolved lung tissue not adjacent to the tumor. This TCR was sampled from a human donor with non-small cell lung cancer.

The CDR3 bases are TGCGCCAGCAGCCCCTACAGGGGGATGGGGAATGAGCAGTTCTTC. Encoded protein: CASSPYRGMGNEQFF. J is TRBJ2-1 and V is TRBV5-1, with 8 bases that match TRBD1. Germline CDR1 reads SGHRS; CDR2 reads YFSETQ. With V trimmed by 4 bases and J by 7 bases, 10 bases remained unmatched. The CDR3 loop spans 15 amino acids.